Listed below are T cell receptor beta chains from one sample, sequenced in a study of T cell changes during pregnancy in multiple sclerosis. The table came from immunoSEQ multiplex PCR; TCRdb's copy has only in-frame clones and leaves some out. This sample has around 100,000 clones, with just over 90% found just once. The material sequenced was peripheral blood, taken after pregnancy. These receptors originate from a female donor with multiple sclerosis, enrolled in a pregnancy study. The CDR3 runs from the conserved cysteine through the conserved F or W. D genes are given only for firm matches. Rows give clone size only sometimes, using once, few, many, or a class for an expanded clone.

v_gene: TRBV18; abundance: NA; j_gene: TRBJ1-1; d_gene: NA; CDR3aa: CASSPGGGYGAEAFF; CDR3nt: TGTGCCAGCTCACCAGGGGGGGGGTATGGGGCTGAAGCTTTCTTT
v_gene: TRBV19; abundance: NA; j_gene: TRBJ1-4; d_gene: TRBD1; CDR3aa: CASTHRATGEKLFF; CDR3nt: TGTGCCAGCACACACAGGGCGACAGGGGAAAAACTGTTTTTT
v_gene: TRBV27; abundance: NA; j_gene: TRBJ1-1; d_gene: NA; CDR3aa: CASSLGGINTEAFF; CDR3nt: TGTGCCAGCAGTTTAGGGGGGATCAACACTGAAGCTTTCTTT
v_gene: TRBV2; abundance: NA; j_gene: TRBJ1-6; d_gene: NA; CDR3aa: CASNSIGRGSYNSPLHF; CDR3nt: TGTGCCAGCAATTCAATCGGCAGGGGTTCCTATAATTCACCCCTCCACTTT
v_gene: TRBV7-9; abundance: NA; j_gene: TRBJ2-2; d_gene: NA; CDR3aa: CASSLGTITGELFF; CDR3nt: TGTGCCAGCAGCTTAGGGACTATCACCGGGGAGCTGTTTTTT
v_gene: TRBV27; abundance: NA; j_gene: TRBJ1-2; d_gene: NA; CDR3aa: CASSGQTGGYTF; CDR3nt: TGTGCCAGCAGTGGGCAGACGGGGGGTTACACCTTC
v_gene: TRBV6-1; abundance: few; j_gene: TRBJ1-2; d_gene: NA; CDR3aa: CASSRVNYGYTF; CDR3nt: TGTGCCAGCAGCAGGGTAAACTATGGCTACACCTTC
v_gene: TRBV10-3; abundance: NA; j_gene: TRBJ2-2; d_gene: TRBD2; CDR3aa: CASGREGSGTGELFF; CDR3nt: TGTGCAAGCGGGAGGGAGGGTAGCGGAACCGGGGAGCTGTTTTTT
v_gene: TRBV5-5; abundance: NA; j_gene: TRBJ1-2; d_gene: TRBD1; CDR3aa: CASSFRAGGLGGYTF; CDR3nt: TGTGCCAGCAGCTTTCGGGCAGGGGGCTTAGGTGGCTACACCTTC
v_gene: TRBV2; abundance: NA; j_gene: TRBJ2-2; d_gene: TRBD1; CDR3aa: CASKMGQGVNTGELFF; CDR3nt: TGTGCCAGCAAGATGGGACAGGGGGTTAACACCGGGGAGCTGTTTTTT
v_gene: TRBV11-2; abundance: once; j_gene: TRBJ2-1; d_gene: TRBD2; CDR3aa: CASSFGLAGVVSYNEQFF; CDR3nt: TGTGCCAGCAGCTTCGGACTAGCGGGGGTAGTCTCCTACAATGAGCAGTTCTTC
v_gene: TRBV5-4; abundance: NA; j_gene: TRBJ2-1; d_gene: NA; CDR3aa: CASSRTGDNEQFF; CDR3nt: TGTGCCAGCAGTAGGACTGGAGACAATGAGCAGTTCTTC
v_gene: TRBV6-5; abundance: NA; j_gene: TRBJ2-3; d_gene: NA; CDR3aa: CASSYGGATSTDTQYF; CDR3nt: TGTGCCAGCAGTTATGGGGGGGCCACTAGCACAGATACGCAGTATTTT
v_gene: TRBV19; abundance: NA; j_gene: TRBJ2-5; d_gene: TRBD2; CDR3aa: CASKVSGGKETQYF; CDR3nt: TGTGCCAGTAAGGTTAGCGGGGGAAAAGAGACCCAGTACTTC
v_gene: TRBV9; abundance: NA; j_gene: TRBJ2-6; d_gene: NA; CDR3aa: CASSGLTGGGANVLTF; CDR3nt: TGTGCCAGCAGTGGTCTGACAGGCGGAGGGGCCAACGTCCTGACTTTC
v_gene: TRBV10-2; abundance: NA; j_gene: TRBJ2-1; d_gene: NA; CDR3aa: CASSAGLSQFF; CDR3nt: TGCGCCAGCAGTGCAGGTTTATCGCAGTTCTTC
v_gene: TRBV9; abundance: NA; j_gene: TRBJ1-2; d_gene: NA; CDR3aa: CASSVDPTGRSPYGYTF; CDR3nt: TGTGCCAGCAGCGTAGATCCGACAGGTCGGAGCCCATATGGCTACACCTTC
v_gene: TRBV7-6; abundance: NA; j_gene: TRBJ2-3; d_gene: NA; CDR3aa: CASSLGAGVGDTQYF; CDR3nt: TGTGCCAGCAGCTTAGGGGCCGGGGTAGGGGATACGCAGTATTTT
v_gene: TRBV19; abundance: once; j_gene: TRBJ1-6; d_gene: NA; CDR3aa: CASMAGTYNSPLHF; CDR3nt: TGTGCCAGTATGGCAGGCACCTATAATTCACCCCTCCACTTT
v_gene: TRBV6-1; abundance: once; j_gene: TRBJ1-5; d_gene: NA; CDR3aa: CASSFQDRNNQPQHF; CDR3nt: TGTGCCAGCAGTTTCCAGGACAGAAACAATCAGCCCCAGCATTTT
v_gene: TRBV11-3; abundance: NA; j_gene: TRBJ1-2; d_gene: TRBD1; CDR3aa: CASSQGDYGYTF; CDR3nt: TGTGCCAGCAGCCAGGGGGACTATGGCTACACCTTC
v_gene: TRBV5-1; abundance: NA; j_gene: TRBJ2-1; d_gene: TRBD1; CDR3aa: CASSMDRGGNEQFF; CDR3nt: TGCGCCAGCAGCATGGACAGGGGGGGCAATGAGCAGTTCTTC
v_gene: TRBV5-4; abundance: NA; j_gene: TRBJ2-7; d_gene: TRBD2; CDR3aa: CASSLADLSGGAYEQYF; CDR3nt: TGTGCCAGCAGCTTGGCCGACCTTAGCGGGGGCGCATACGAGCAGTACTTC
v_gene: TRBV9; abundance: NA; j_gene: TRBJ2-3; d_gene: NA; CDR3aa: CASSVPRTGSTDTQYF; CDR3nt: TGTGCCAGCAGCGTCCCACGGACTGGAAGCACAGATACGCAGTATTTT
v_gene: TRBV5-6; abundance: NA; j_gene: TRBJ2-2; d_gene: NA; CDR3aa: CASSPTSRVAGELFF; CDR3nt: TGTGCCAGCAGCCCGACTTCCAGGGTCGCCGGGGAGCTGTTTTTT
v_gene: TRBV5-4; abundance: once; j_gene: TRBJ1-1; d_gene: NA; CDR3aa: CASSPFGGLDTEAFF; CDR3nt: TGTGCCAGCAGCCCATTCGGGGGGCTCGACACTGAAGCTTTCTTT
v_gene: TRBV5-6; abundance: NA; j_gene: TRBJ2-5; d_gene: TRBD2; CDR3aa: CASSLVQRGGQETQYF; CDR3nt: TGTGCCAGCAGCTTGGTGCAGCGGGGGGGCCAGGAGACCCAGTACTTC
v_gene: TRBV18; abundance: NA; j_gene: TRBJ2-4; d_gene: TRBD1; CDR3aa: CASSPPGQGNIQYF; CDR3nt: TGTGCCAGCTCACCGCCGGGACAGGGAAACATTCAGTACTTC
v_gene: TRBV5-6; abundance: NA; j_gene: TRBJ1-2; d_gene: NA; CDR3aa: CASSLGRVENYGYTF; CDR3nt: TGTGCCAGCAGCTTGGGACGGGTAGAAAACTATGGCTACACCTTC
v_gene: TRBV7-9; abundance: once; j_gene: TRBJ2-1; d_gene: TRBD2; CDR3aa: CASSFPTSGVSYNEQFF; CDR3nt: TGTGCCAGCAGCTTCCCAACTAGCGGAGTCTCCTACAATGAGCAGTTCTTC
v_gene: TRBV2; abundance: NA; j_gene: TRBJ2-7; d_gene: TRBD2; CDR3aa: CASSATSGAYEQYF; CDR3nt: TGTGCCAGCAGTGCGACTAGCGGGGCCTACGAGCAGTACTTC
v_gene: TRBV30; abundance: once; j_gene: TRBJ1-6; d_gene: NA; CDR3aa: CAWSVQRRGSSPLHF; CDR3nt: TGTGCCTGGAGTGTACAACGAAGGGGGTCTTCACCCCTCCACTTT
v_gene: TRBV30; abundance: NA; j_gene: TRBJ1-1; d_gene: NA; CDR3aa: CAWMGGPNTEAFF; CDR3nt: TGTGCCTGGATGGGGGGACCGAACACTGAAGCTTTCTTT
v_gene: TRBV5-6; abundance: once; j_gene: TRBJ1-2; d_gene: NA; CDR3aa: CASSLVSGDGYTF; CDR3nt: TGTGCCAGCAGCTTGGTTTCAGGGGATGGCTACACCTTC
v_gene: TRBV18; abundance: NA; j_gene: TRBJ2-7; d_gene: NA; CDR3aa: CASSPDLGLGDDYEQYF; CDR3nt: TGTGCCAGCTCACCCGACCTTGGGTTGGGAGACGACTACGAGCAGTACTTC
v_gene: TRBV9; abundance: once; j_gene: TRBJ2-5; d_gene: TRBD1; CDR3aa: CASSVAGTGRSRQETQYF; CDR3nt: TGTGCCAGCAGCGTAGCTGGGACAGGTAGGTCTCGGCAAGAGACCCAGTACTTC
v_gene: TRBV5-5; abundance: NA; j_gene: TRBJ2-1; d_gene: TRBD2; CDR3aa: CASSLTGGLNEQFF; CDR3nt: TGTGCCAGCAGCTTAACGGGGGGGCTCAATGAGCAGTTCTTC
v_gene: TRBV19; abundance: NA; j_gene: TRBJ2-1; d_gene: TRBD1; CDR3aa: CASTRDSPSSYNEQFF; CDR3nt: TGTGCCAGTACCCGGGACAGCCCCAGCTCCTACAATGAGCAGTTCTTC
v_gene: TRBV12-5; abundance: NA; j_gene: TRBJ2-7; d_gene: TRBD1; CDR3aa: CASGRDRAYEQYF; CDR3nt: TGTGCTAGTGGTAGGGACAGGGCCTACGAGCAGTACTTC
v_gene: TRBV5-1; abundance: NA; j_gene: TRBJ2-2; d_gene: NA; CDR3aa: CASSYTVSFGELFF; CDR3nt: TGCGCCAGCAGCTATACGGTATCATTTGGGGAGCTGTTTTTT
v_gene: TRBV7-9; abundance: NA; j_gene: TRBJ2-5; d_gene: NA; CDR3aa: CASSQTEETQYF; CDR3nt: TGTGCCAGCAGCCAGACTGAAGAGACCCAGTACTTC
v_gene: TRBV21-1; abundance: once; j_gene: TRBJ1-5; d_gene: NA; CDR3aa: CASRQVNQPQHF; CDR3nt: TGTGCCAGCAGACAGGTTAATCAGCCCCAGCATTTT
v_gene: TRBV5-6; abundance: few; j_gene: TRBJ1-1; d_gene: NA; CDR3aa: CASSFALNTEAFF; CDR3nt: TGTGCCAGCAGCTTTGCGTTGAACACTGAAGCTTTCTTT
v_gene: TRBV7-6; abundance: once; j_gene: TRBJ2-1; d_gene: NA; CDR3aa: CASSLWGGAGGYNEQFF; CDR3nt: TGTGCCAGCAGCTTATGGGGGGGGGCAGGTGGTTACAATGAGCAGTTCTTC
v_gene: TRBV5-6; abundance: NA; j_gene: TRBJ1-2; d_gene: NA; CDR3aa: CASSLGHSNYGYTF; CDR3nt: TGTGCCAGCAGCTTGGGACACTCTAACTATGGCTACACCTTC
v_gene: TRBV7-9; abundance: NA; j_gene: TRBJ2-7; d_gene: TRBD2; CDR3aa: CASSSPGGYEQYF; CDR3nt: TGTGCCAGCAGCTCCCCGGGGGGGTACGAGCAGTACTTC
v_gene: TRBV11-2; abundance: NA; j_gene: TRBJ2-3; d_gene: TRBD1; CDR3aa: CASGHVEGRGPQDTQYF; CDR3nt: TGTGCCAGTGGCCATGTTGAGGGCAGGGGGCCCCAAGATACGCAGTATTTT
v_gene: TRBV9; abundance: NA; j_gene: TRBJ2-3; d_gene: TRBD2; CDR3aa: CASTTSGGAVDTQYF; CDR3nt: TGTGCCAGCACAACTAGCGGGGGGGCAGTAGATACGCAGTATTTT
v_gene: TRBV27; abundance: few; j_gene: TRBJ1-2; d_gene: NA; CDR3aa: CASSPSAGFGYTF; CDR3nt: TGTGCCAGCAGTCCCTCGGCAGGGTTTGGCTACACCTTC
v_gene: TRBV14; abundance: NA; j_gene: TRBJ2-7; d_gene: NA; CDR3aa: CASSHFAYEQYF; CDR3nt: TGTGCCAGCAGCCACTTTGCCTACGAGCAGTACTTC